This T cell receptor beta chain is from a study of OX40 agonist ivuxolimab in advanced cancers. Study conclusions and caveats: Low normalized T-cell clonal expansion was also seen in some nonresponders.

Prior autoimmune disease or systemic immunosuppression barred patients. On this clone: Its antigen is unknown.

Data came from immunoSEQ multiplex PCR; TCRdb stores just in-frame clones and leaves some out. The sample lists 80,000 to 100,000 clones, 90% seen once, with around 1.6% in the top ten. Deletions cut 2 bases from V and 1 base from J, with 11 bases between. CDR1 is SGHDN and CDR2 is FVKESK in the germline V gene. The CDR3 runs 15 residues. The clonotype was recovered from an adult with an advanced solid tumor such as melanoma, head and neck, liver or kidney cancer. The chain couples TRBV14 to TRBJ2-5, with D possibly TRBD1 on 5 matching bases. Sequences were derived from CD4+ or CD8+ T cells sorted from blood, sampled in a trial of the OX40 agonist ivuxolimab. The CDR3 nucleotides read TGTGCCAGCAGCCAATGGGGCAGTCTCCAAGAGACCCAGTACTTC. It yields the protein CASSQWGSLQETQYF. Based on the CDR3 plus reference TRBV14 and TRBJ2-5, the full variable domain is EAGVTQFPSHSVIEKGQTVTLRCDPISGHDNLYWYRRVMGKEIKFLLHFVKESKQDESGMPNNRFLAERTGGTYSTLKVQPAELEDSGVYFCASSQWGSLQETQYFGPGTRLLVL.